This entry lists 25 T cell receptor beta chains sequenced from one sample in a study of T cell responses to AZD1222 COVID-19 vaccine. Sequencing used immunoSEQ multiplex PCR; TCRdb keeps in-frame clones, though not all of them. The data show 110,000 or so clones, about 86% seen once. This material consisted of peripheral blood, taken 28 days after the second AZD1222 dose. Receptor source: an adult who received the AZD1222 COVID-19 vaccine.

The table lists this clone with a few counts. This chain links TRBV7-2 with TRBJ1-5; D may be TRBD1 (6 bases). The ends were cut back, 2 bases at V and 7 bases at J, with 21 bases in the middle. CDR1 is SGHTA, CDR2 FQGNSA, per germline. The CDR3 covers 17 residues. CDR3 loop: CASSLTGGGGLGQPQHF. The CDR3 bases are TGTGCCAGCAGCTTAACTGGGGGCGGGGGATTGGGCCAGCCCCAGCATTTT.

The CDR3 DNA is TGTGCCAGCAGCTTAGGTAGTGGGACTAGCGCGGTAGGGATCGAGAATGAGCAGTTCTTC. This sequence encodes CASSLGSGTSAVGIENEQFF. The V gene is TRBV11-3, the J gene TRBJ2-1; 10 nucleotides agree with TRBD2. Germline V gene data show CDR1 as SGHNT and CDR2 as YENEEA. After removal of 1 base from V and 7 bases from J, the junction contained 19 bases not matched to a gene. CDR3 length equals 20 residues.

The V call is TRBV14, the J call TRBJ2-4, with a weak D call TRBD1 (11 bases). Germline CDR1 SGHDN, CDR2 FVKESK. The CDR3 runs 23 residues. The V and J ends lost 6 bases and 0 bases respectively, with 36 bases between them. The CDR3 coding sequence is TGTGCCAGCAGTCACATTAAGGACAGGGGGCTAGCGGGAGAGGAACTAGCCAAAAACATTCAGTACTTC. Amino acid sequence: CASSHIKDRGLAGEELAKNIQYF.

The gene calls are TRBV30 and TRBJ2-2, with D perhaps TRBD1 or TRBD2 (6 bases each). The V end lost 4 bases, the J end lost 4 bases, and 16 bases lay between the germline ends. Looked up from germline, CDR1 is GTSNPN and CDR2 is SVGIG (reference sequence). The CDR3 loop spans 15 amino acids. The CDR3 coding sequence is TGTGCCTGGACTCGGGGGCTGACGGGCACCGGGGAGCTGTTTTTT. Translated: CAWTRGLTGTGELFF.

The V call is TRBV27, the J call TRBJ2-1, with D maybe TRBD1 (5 bases). V was cut by 8 bases and J by 6 bases, with 11 bases left in between. Germline CDR1 reads MNHEY; CDR2 reads SMNVEV (reference sequence). The CDR3 runs to 12 residues. CDR3 nucleotide sequence: TGTGCCAGCTCAGGGCAGTCCAATGAGCAGTTCTTC. Residues: CASSGQSNEQFF.

The chain joins TRBV16 to TRBJ2-1; TRBD1 matches at 12 bases. Unmatched junction bases numbered 18, after V lost 3 bases and J lost 0 bases. CDR1 and CDR2 (germline): KGHSY, FQNENV. The CDR3 is 22 residues long. This CDR3 is CASSHLGQGATFYQSSYNEQFF. CDR3 nucleotides: TGTGCCAGCAGCCACCTGGGACAGGGGGCAACTTTTTATCAAAGCTCCTACAATGAGCAGTTCTTC.

This clone was counted a single time. The chain joins TRBV27 to TRBJ2-1; 8 nucleotides line up with TRBD2. The germline V gene encodes CDR1 MNHEY and CDR2 SMNVEV (reference sequence). V lost 8 bases and J lost 7; bases outside the gene matches: 10. The CDR3 sequence is 14 residues long. The CDR3 sequence is CASWRLASANEQFF. The CDR3 DNA follows: TGTGCCAGCTGGAGACTAGCGTCGGCGAATGAGCAGTTCTTC.

The chain employs TRBV3-1 (or the pseudogene TRBV3-2) and TRBJ1-2; the D is unclear. The CDR3 contains 12 residues. Germline CDR1 LGHDT, CDR2 YNNKEL (reference sequence). V lost 8 bases and J lost 6, with 13 bases in between. CDR3 protein: CASGEGGHGYTF. CDR3 sequence (DNA): TGTGCCAGCGGTGAGGGAGGTCATGGCTACACCTTC.

This chain uses TRBV3-1 (or the pseudogene TRBV3-2) with TRBJ1-1, with a possible D match to TRBD1 (5 bases). With 8 bases removed from V and 5 bases from J, the gap between germline ends came to 15 bases. Germline CDR1 reads LGHDT; CDR2 reads YNNKEL (reference sequence). There are 13 residues in the CDR3. CDR3 residues: CASSLRGWTEAFF. CDR3 nucleotide sequence: TGTGCCAGCTCACTTCGGGGGTGGACTGAAGCTTTCTTT.

The V and J genes are TRBV30 and TRBJ1-6, with 7 bases that match TRBD1. V lost 0 bases to trimming and J lost 3 bases; unmatched junction nucleotides: 5. This CDR3 has 16 residues. Germline V gene data show CDR1 as GTSNPN and CDR2 as SVGIG (reference sequence). CDR3 sequence: CAWSVPGTVYNSPLHF. The CDR3 DNA sequence: TGTGCCTGGAGTGTGCCCGGGACAGTCTATAATTCACCCCTCCACTTT. Combining the CDR3 with reference TRBV30 and TRBJ1-6 gives the whole variable domain SQTIHQWPATLVQPVGSPLSLECTVEGTSNPNLYWYRQAAGRGLQLLFYSVGIGQISSEVPQNLSASRPQDRQFILSSKKLLLSDSGFYLCAWSVPGTVYNSPLHFGNGTRLTVT.

This clone was seen once. V and J are TRBV3-1 (or the pseudogene TRBV3-2) and TRBJ2-3; D is undetermined. Trimming left V 0 bases short and J 0 bases short, with 10 bases between. Per germline, CDR1 LGHDT and CDR2 YNNKEL (reference sequence). The CDR3 is made up of 16 amino acids. DNA of the CDR3: TGTGCCAGCAGCCAAGAAAGCTGGTATAGCACAGATACGCAGTATTTT. Translating it yields CASSQESWYSTDTQYF.

The V call is TRBV27, the J call TRBJ2-1; no firm D call. The CDR3 runs 17 residues. Germline CDR1 is MNHEY and CDR2 is SMNVEV (reference sequence). The ends were cut back, 6 bases at V and 1 base at J, with 19 bases in the middle. The CDR3 nucleotides read TGTGCCAGCAGCCCAACCCTTTTCGGGTCGTCCTACAATGAGCAGTTCTTC. Residues: CASSPTLFGSSYNEQFF.

In this sample, this clone turned up once. The chain couples TRBV7-9 to TRBJ1-2, with 8 nucleotides matching TRBD1. Trimming took 6 bases from V and 13 from J; bases not matched to a gene: 7. CDR1 and CDR2 (germline): SEHNR, FQNEAQ (reference sequence). The CDR3 consists of 11 residues. The CDR3 is CASRQGGLFTF. Written as DNA, the CDR3 is TGTGCCAGCAGACAGGGGGGGTTGTTCACCTTC.

The chain combines TRBV19 with TRBJ2-1; D not certain. The V and J ends lost 1 base and 0 bases respectively, with 13 bases between them. This CDR3 has 17 amino acids. Germline assignment: CDR1 LNHDA and CDR2 SQIVND (reference sequence). The chain's CDR3 is CASSIGGSRRSYNEQFF. DNA for the CDR3: TGTGCCAGTAGTATAGGTGGTAGCCGACGCTCCTACAATGAGCAGTTCTTC. Complete variable domain (other parts from reference TRBV19 and TRBJ2-1): DGGITQSPKYLFRKEGQNVTLSCEQNLNHDAMYWYRQDPGQGLRLIYYSQIVNDFQKGDIAEGYSVSREKKESFPLTVTSAQKNPTAFYLCASSIGGSRRSYNEQFFGPGTRLTVL.

The sample holds a few counts of this clone. The CDR3 loop reads CASGPGTTEQYF. The CDR3 DNA is TGTGCCAGCGGGCCGGGAACCACCGAGCAGTACTTC. The gene calls are TRBV11-2 and TRBJ2-7; TRBD2 might be the D (5 bases). Trimming took off 8 bases at V and 6 bases at J, with 14 bases between the two ends. The germline CDR1 and CDR2 sequences are SGHAT and FQNNGV. This CDR3 spans 12 amino acids. Variable domain in full (rest from reference TRBV11-2 and TRBJ2-7): EAGVAQSPRYKIIEKRQSVAFWCNPISGHATLYWYQQILGQGPKLLIQFQNNGVVDDSQLPKDRFSAERLKGVDSTLKIQPAKLEDSAVYLCASGPGTTEQYFGPGTRLTVT.

This chain uses TRBV27 with TRBJ2-1, with TRBD2 matching 9 bases. Germline V gene lookup returns CDR1 MNHEY and CDR2 SMNVEV (reference sequence). The CDR3 has 16 amino acids. V lost 3 bases, J lost 4 bases, and 7 bases stayed unmatched. CDR3 coding DNA: TGTGCCAGCAGTTTTTGGCGGGAGGGCCGGTACAATGAGCAGTTCTTC. Translated: CASSFWREGRYNEQFF.

This chain links TRBV6-5 with TRBJ1-4; D uncertain. This CDR3 comprises 13 residues. V lost 5 bases to trimming and J lost 13 bases, with 17 bases between them. Germline lookup yields CDR1 MNHEY and CDR2 SVGAGI. DNA of the CDR3: TGTGCCAGCAGTCTGGAACTACCCGGTCGACTGTTTTTT. Amino acids: CASSLELPGRLFF.

In its sample, this clone was seen a few times. The chain joins TRBV30 to TRBJ2-1; maybe TRBD1 (5 bases). The CDR3 extends over 12 amino acids. V lost 0 bases to trimming and J lost 9 bases, with 9 bases between them. Germline-derived CDR1 and CDR2 are GTSNPN and SVGIG (reference sequence). The CDR3 DNA reads as TGTGCCTGGAGTGTGTGGGGCGGTGAGCAGTTCTTC. Its protein product is CAWSVWGGEQFF.

The gene calls are TRBV5-4 and TRBJ2-2; D possibly corresponds to TRBD1 (5 bases). The CDR3 sequence is 13 residues long. The V gene lost 0 bases and the J gene lost 5 bases, with 5 bases spanning the gap. Germline-derived CDR1 and CDR2 are SGHNT and YYREEE (reference sequence). The CDR3 sequence: CASSLGTTGELFF. The DNA for the CDR3 is TGTGCCAGCAGCTTGGGGACAACCGGGGAGCTGTTTTTT.

This clone was picked up a small number of times. This rearrangement joins TRBV6-5 to TRBJ2-7, with D perhaps TRBD1 (6 bases). The V gene's germline CDR1 is MNHEY and CDR2 SVGAGI. Trimming shortened V by 6 bases and J by 3 bases, and 15 bases separated the two germline ends. CDR3 length: 14 amino acids. CDR3 DNA sequence: TGTGCCAGCAGAGTCGGACAGATAAGCTACGAGCAGTACTTC. Its translation: CASRVGQISYEQYF.

The J gene is TRBJ1-3, the V gene TRBV9, with D perhaps matching TRBD1 (6 bases). Germline assignment: CDR1 SGDLS and CDR2 YYNGEE. V was shortened by 0 bases and J by 11 bases, with 21 bases between the two germline ends. The CDR3 covers 16 residues. The CDR3 DNA reads TGTGCCAGCAGCGTAGATACAGGGAGTCGGTTGGCCGCCATATATTTT. Its translation is CASSVDTGSRLAAIYF.

The chain carries TRBV28 and TRBJ2-1; D unresolved. CDR1 is MDHEN and CDR2 is SYDVKM in the germline V gene. V lost 6 bases and J 9 bases, leaving 12 bases between the germline ends. The CDR3 is 12 residues long. The CDR3 nucleotides are TGTGCCAGCAGCCGATTGAGAGTTGAGCAGTTCTTC. It encodes CASSRLRVEQFF.

This clone was seen a single time. V and J are TRBV6-2 or TRBV6-3 and TRBJ1-4, with a tentative D call TRBD1 (5 bases). CDR3 length: 14 residues. V dropped 6 bases and J dropped 0 bases, with 8 bases sitting between them. The germline V gene has CDR1 MNHEY and CDR2 SVGEGT. For the CDR3, the DNA is TGTGCCAGCAGCCCGACAGCAACTAATGAAAAACTGTTTTTT. This sequence encodes CASSPTATNEKLFF.

The chain couples TRBV6-2 or TRBV6-3 to TRBJ2-2; 9 bases align to TRBD2. J lost 6 bases, V lost 3 bases, and 5 bases had no gene match. Germline V gives CDR1 MNHEY, CDR2 SVGEGT. This CDR3 is built from 15 residues. In DNA, the CDR3 is TGTGCCAGCAGTTATAGGACTAGCGTCGCCGGGGAGCTGTTTTTT. This gives the protein CASSYRTSVAGELFF.

The chain couples TRBV2 to TRBJ1-1; 7 bases line up with TRBD1. V lost 10 bases, J lost 4 bases, and 12 bases stayed unmatched. Germline lookup yields CDR1 SNHLY and CDR2 FYNNEI. There are 14 residues in the CDR3. The CDR3 region is CAILTGRTFTEAFF. Here the CDR3 DNA reads TGTGCCATTTTGACAGGGCGAACGTTCACTGAAGCTTTCTTT.